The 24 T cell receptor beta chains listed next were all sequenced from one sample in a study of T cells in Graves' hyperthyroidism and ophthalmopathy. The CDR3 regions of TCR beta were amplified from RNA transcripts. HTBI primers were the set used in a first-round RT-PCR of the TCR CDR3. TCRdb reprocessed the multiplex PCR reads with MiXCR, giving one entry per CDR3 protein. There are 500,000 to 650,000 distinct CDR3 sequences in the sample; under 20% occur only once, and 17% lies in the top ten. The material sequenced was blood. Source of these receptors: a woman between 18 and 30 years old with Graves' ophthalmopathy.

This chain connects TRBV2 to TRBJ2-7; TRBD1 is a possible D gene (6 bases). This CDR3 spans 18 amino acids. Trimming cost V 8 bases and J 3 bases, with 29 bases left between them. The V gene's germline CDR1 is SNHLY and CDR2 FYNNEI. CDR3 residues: CASSPDEGHRTTIYEQYF. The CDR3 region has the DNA TGTGCCAGCTCACCAGATGAGGGACATCGGACCACCATCTACGAGCAGTACTTC.

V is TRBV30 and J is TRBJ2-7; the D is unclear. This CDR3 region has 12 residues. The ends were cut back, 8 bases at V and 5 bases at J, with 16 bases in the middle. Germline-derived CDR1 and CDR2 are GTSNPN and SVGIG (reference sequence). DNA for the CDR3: TGTGCCAGTAGTCCAGAAGGAGACGAGCAGTACTTC. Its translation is CASSPEGDEQYF.

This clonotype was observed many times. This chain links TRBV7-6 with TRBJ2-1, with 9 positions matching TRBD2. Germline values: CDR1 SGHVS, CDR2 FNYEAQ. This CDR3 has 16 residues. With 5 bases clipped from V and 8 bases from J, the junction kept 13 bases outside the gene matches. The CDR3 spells CASSAASSGTGDEQFF. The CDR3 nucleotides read TGTGCCAGCAGCGCAGCGTCTAGCGGGACGGGCGATGAGCAGTTCTTC.

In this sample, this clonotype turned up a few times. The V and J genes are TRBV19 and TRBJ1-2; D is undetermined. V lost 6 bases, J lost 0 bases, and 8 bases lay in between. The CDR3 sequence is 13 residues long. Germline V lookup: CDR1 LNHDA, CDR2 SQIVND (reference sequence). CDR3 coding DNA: TGTGCCAGTAGAGACAACCCTAACTATGGCTACACCTTC. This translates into CASRDNPNYGYTF.

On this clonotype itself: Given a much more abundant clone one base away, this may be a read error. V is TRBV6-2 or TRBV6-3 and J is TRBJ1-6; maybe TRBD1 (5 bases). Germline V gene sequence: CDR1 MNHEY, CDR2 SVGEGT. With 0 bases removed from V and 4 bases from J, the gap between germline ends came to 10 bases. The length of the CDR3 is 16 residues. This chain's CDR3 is CASSYSKGLYNSPLHF. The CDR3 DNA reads TGTGCCAGCAGTTACTCGAAGGGGCTTTATAATTCACCCCTCCACTTT.

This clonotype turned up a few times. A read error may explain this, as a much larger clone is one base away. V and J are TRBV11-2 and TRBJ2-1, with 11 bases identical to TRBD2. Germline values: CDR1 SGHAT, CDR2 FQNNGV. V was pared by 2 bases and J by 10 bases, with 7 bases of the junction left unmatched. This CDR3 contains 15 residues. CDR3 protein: CASSLHPPSGREQFF. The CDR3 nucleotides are TGTGCCAGCAGCTTACACCCGCCTAGCGGGAGGGAGCAGTTCTTC. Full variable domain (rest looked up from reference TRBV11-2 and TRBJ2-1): EAGVAQSPRYKIIEKRQSVAFWCNPISGHATLYWYQQILGQGPKLLIQFQNNGVVDDSQLPKDRFSAERLKGVDSTLKIQPAKLEDSAVYLCASSLHPPSGREQFFGPGTRLTVL.

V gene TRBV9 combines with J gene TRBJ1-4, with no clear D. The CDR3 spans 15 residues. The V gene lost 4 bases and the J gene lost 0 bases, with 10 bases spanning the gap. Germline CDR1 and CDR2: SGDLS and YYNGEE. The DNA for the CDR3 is TGTGCCAGCAGCCTGTCGGTCACAACTAATGAAAAACTGTTTTTT. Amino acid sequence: CASSLSVTTNEKLFF.

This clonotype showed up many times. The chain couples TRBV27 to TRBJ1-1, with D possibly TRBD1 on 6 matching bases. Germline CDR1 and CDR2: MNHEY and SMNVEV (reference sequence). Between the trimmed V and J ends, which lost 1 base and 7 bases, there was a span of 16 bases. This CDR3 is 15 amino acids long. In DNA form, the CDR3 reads TGTGCCAGCAGTTTATGGCCTCCAGGGGTCGGTGAAGCTTTCTTT. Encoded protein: CASSLWPPGVGEAFF.

Here the CDR3 reads CASSQVPGLYEQYF. The CDR3, as DNA: TGTGCCAGCAGTCAAGTGCCAGGGCTCTACGAGCAGTACTTC. V is TRBV12-3 or TRBV12-4 and J is TRBJ2-7; D perhaps matches TRBD1 (5 bases). CDR3 size: 14 residues. V was cut by 5 bases and J by 3 bases, with 14 bases left in between.

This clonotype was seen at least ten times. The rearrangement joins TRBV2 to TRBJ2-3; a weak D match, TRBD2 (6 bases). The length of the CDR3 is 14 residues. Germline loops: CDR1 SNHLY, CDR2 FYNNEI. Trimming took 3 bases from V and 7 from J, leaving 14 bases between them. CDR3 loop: CASSEGGTTNTQYF. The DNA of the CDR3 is TGTGCCAGCAGTGAGGGCGGGACCACTAATACGCAGTATTTT.

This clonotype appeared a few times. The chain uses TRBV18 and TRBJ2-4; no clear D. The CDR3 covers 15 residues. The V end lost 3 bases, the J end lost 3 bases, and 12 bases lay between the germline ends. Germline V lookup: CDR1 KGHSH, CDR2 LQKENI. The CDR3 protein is CASSPPRSGKNIQYF. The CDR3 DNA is TGTGCCAGCTCACCCCCCCGGTCTGGCAAAAACATTCAGTACTTC.

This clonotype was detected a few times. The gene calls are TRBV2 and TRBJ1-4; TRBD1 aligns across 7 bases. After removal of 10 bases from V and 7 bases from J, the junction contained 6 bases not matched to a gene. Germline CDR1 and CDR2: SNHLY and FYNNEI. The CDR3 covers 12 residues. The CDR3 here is CANRGQSEKLFF. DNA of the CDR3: TGTGCCAACAGGGGCCAGAGTGAAAAACTGTTTTTT.

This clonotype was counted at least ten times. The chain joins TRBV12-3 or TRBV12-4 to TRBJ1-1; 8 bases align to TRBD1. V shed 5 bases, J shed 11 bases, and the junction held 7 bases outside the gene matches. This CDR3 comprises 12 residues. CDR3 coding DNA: TGTGCCAGCAGTAAAACGACAGGGGAGGCTTTCTTT. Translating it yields CASSKTTGEAFF.

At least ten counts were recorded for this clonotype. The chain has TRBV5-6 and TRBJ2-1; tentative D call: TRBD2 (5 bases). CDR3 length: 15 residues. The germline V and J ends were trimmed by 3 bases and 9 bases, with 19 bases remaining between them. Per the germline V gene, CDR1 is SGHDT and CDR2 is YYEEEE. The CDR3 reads CASSYSGLISAEQFF. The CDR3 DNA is TGTGCCAGCAGCTACAGCGGACTCATTTCTGCTGAGCAGTTCTTC.

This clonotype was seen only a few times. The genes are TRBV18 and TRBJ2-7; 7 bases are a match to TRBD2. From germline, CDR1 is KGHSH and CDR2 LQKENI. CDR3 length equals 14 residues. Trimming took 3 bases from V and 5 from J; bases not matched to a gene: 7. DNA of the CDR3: TGTGCCAGCTCACCTCAAAGCGGGATGCACGAGCAGTACTTC. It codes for CASSPQSGMHEQYF.

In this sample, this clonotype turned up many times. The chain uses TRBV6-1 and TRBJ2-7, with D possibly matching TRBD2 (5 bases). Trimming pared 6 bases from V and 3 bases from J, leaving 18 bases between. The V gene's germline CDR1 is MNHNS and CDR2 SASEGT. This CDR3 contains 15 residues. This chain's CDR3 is CASSPPEGLGYEQYF. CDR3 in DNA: TGTGCCAGCAGCCCCCCCGAGGGATTAGGCTACGAGCAGTACTTC.

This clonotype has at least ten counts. The CDR3 nucleotides read TGTGCCAGCAGTTTAGGGGGGGATGGCACTGAAGCTTTCTTT. It specifies CASSLGGDGTEAFF. This rearrangement joins TRBV27 to TRBJ1-1; a weak D match, TRBD1 (5 bases). Looked up from germline, CDR1 is MNHEY and CDR2 is SMNVEV (reference sequence). V was trimmed by 2 bases and J by 4 bases, leaving 11 bases between them. CDR3 size: 14 residues.

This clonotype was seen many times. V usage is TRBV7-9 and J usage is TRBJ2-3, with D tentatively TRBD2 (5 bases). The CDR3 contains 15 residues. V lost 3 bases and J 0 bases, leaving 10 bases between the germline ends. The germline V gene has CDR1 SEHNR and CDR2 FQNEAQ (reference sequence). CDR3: CASSLRAPSTDTQYF. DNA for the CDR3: TGTGCCAGCAGCTTGAGGGCACCTAGCACAGATACGCAGTATTTT.

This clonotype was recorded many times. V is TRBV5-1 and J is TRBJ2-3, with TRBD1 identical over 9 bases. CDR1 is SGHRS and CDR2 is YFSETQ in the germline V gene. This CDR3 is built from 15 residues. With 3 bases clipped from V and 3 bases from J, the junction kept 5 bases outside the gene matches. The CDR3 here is CASSSQGARTDTQYF. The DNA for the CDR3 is TGCGCCAGCAGCTCACAGGGGGCGCGGACAGATACGCAGTATTTT.

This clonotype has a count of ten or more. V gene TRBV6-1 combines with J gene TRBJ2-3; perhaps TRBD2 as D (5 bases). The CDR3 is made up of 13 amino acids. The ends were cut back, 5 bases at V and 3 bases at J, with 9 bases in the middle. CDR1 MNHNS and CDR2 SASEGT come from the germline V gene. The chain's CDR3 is CASSTGETDTQYF. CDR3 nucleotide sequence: TGTGCCAGCAGTACCGGGGAAACAGATACGCAGTATTTT.

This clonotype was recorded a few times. CDR3 region: CASSQGPSTDTQYF. The CDR3 nucleotides are TGCGCCAGCAGCCAAGGCCCTAGTACAGATACGCAGTATTTT. V usage is TRBV4-1 and J usage is TRBJ2-3; unclear D gene. The CDR3 loop spans 14 amino acids. V was trimmed by 1 base and J by 3 bases, leaving 8 bases between them. Germline V gene data show CDR1 as MGHRA and CDR2 as YSYEKL.

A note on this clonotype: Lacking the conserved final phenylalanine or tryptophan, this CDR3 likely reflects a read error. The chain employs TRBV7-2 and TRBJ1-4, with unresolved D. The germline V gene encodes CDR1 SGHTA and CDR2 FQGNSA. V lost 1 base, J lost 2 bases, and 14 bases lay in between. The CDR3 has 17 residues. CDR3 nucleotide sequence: TGTGCCAGCAGCTTAGTAGGAGGGATCTCGACTAATGAAAAACTGTTTCTT. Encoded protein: CASSLVGGISTNEKLFL.

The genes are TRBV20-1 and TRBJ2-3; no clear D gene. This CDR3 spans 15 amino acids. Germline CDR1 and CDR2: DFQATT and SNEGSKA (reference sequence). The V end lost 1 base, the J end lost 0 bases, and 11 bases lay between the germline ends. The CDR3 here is CSARGPSRSTDTQYF. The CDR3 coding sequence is TGCAGTGCTAGAGGACCATCCCGTAGCACAGATACGCAGTATTTT.

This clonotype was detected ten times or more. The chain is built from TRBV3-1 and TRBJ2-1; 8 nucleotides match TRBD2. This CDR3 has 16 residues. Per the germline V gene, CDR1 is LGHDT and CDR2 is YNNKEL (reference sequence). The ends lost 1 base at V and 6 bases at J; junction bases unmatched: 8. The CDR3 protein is CASSQVLSSGSNEQFF. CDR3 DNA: TGTGCCAGCAGCCAAGTACTGTCTAGCGGGTCCAATGAGCAGTTCTTC.